This T cell receptor (beta chain) was documented in a study of blood T cell repertoires in COVID-19. Study context: Specimens from acute and convalescent COVID-19 originated in the United States, Italy and Spain. From T cells, B-cell-depleted T cells, or PBMCs came the material, which was cDNA or gDNA.

The CDR3 has 14 amino acids. Germline-derived CDR1 and CDR2 are MNHEY and SVGAGI. J was trimmed by 6 bases and V by 8 bases; bases with no gene match: 10. How the authors handled the data: It was from reference gene primer amplification that nucleated cell counts were estimated. The protocol was immunoSEQ multiplex PCR, while the TCRdb copy is restricted to in-frame clones and leaves out a portion. D and trimming were read from the DNA, whereas the V and J calls and clone size are those reported in that table. Here the sample spans 150,000 to 200,000 clones, 60% to 85% being singletons. This sequence joins TRBV6-5 and TRBJ1-3; 7 nucleotides align to TRBD1. Sequencing was carried out using peripheral blood. The source of this sequence is a man aged 55-75 years with acute or convalescent COVID-19. CDR3 bases: TGTGCCAGCCGGAGGAGGGGGCGCGAAAACACCATATATTTT. It translates to CASRRRGRENTIYF.